Given below is one T cell receptor (beta chain) in context. The antigen is undetermined. One entry per CDR3 protein, called by TCRdb with MiXCR from the RT-PCR reads. The sample has roughly 700,000 distinct CDR3 sequences; around 14% are singletons. This specimen comes from a study of response to subunit inactivated influenza vaccine. General study findings and limits: Only a handful of new T cells, the authors suggested, are recruited with each seasonal influenza vaccination.

Germline assignment: CDR1 DFQATT and CDR2 SNEGSKA (reference sequence). The CDR3 loop spans 13 amino acids. V lost 3 bases to trimming and J lost 6 bases; unmatched junction nucleotides: 4. The origin of this receptor is a man aged 50-59 years who received an inactivated influenza vaccine. The rearrangement uses TRBV20-1 and TRBJ2-3, with 9 positions matching TRBD2. This specimen was PBMCs from blood, taken about 14 days before vaccination. The CDR3: CSARERGADTQYF. The CDR3 DNA reads as TGCAGTGCTAGGGAGCGGGGGGCGGATACGCAGTATTTT.